This T cell receptor (beta chain) appears in the sequencing data of a study of OX40 agonist ivuxolimab in advanced cancers. Study overall: The dose-escalation cohort was approximately 80% male, with a mean age of 60 years, ranging roughly 20 to 80.

V was pared by 5 bases and J by 6 bases, with 17 bases between. CDR3 length: 15 residues. CDR1 and CDR2 (germline): SGHVS, FQNEAQ. TCRdb's table, derived via immunoSEQ multiplex PCR, lists solely in-frame clones and lacks some. In the table there are around 26,000 clones, more than 70% of which are singletons. The TCR comes from an adult with an advanced solid tumor such as melanoma, head and neck, liver or kidney cancer. This specimen was CD4+ or CD8+ T cells sorted from blood, taken in a trial of the OX40 agonist ivuxolimab. The chain has TRBV7-8 and TRBJ1-5; possibly TRBD1 for D (5 bases). CDR3 DNA: TGTGCCAGCAGCGCACACCAGGGCCCTAGTCAGCCCCAGCATTTT. Protein: CASSAHQGPSQPQHF.